These 14 T cell receptor beta chains were sequenced from one sample in a study of blood T cell repertoires in COVID-19. Repertoires were generated with immunoSEQ multiplex PCR, while TCRdb's copy carries only in-frame clones and drops some. Found here are 150,000 to 200,000 clones, more than 75% of them singletons; the top ten hold about 1.2%. Sequences were obtained from PBMCs or T cells enriched from blood (not recorded which). The origin of the receptors is a human donor with acute COVID-19. The donor label of this sample is uncertain.

The chain employs TRBV2 and TRBJ2-5, with 9 bases aligning to TRBD2. V gave up 7 bases and J gave up 5 bases; unmatched junction bases: 8. CDR1 and CDR2 (germline): SNHLY, FYNNEI. This CDR3 is 14 amino acids long. Here the CDR3 DNA reads TGTGCCAGCAAGAAGGGACTAGCACAGGAGACCCAGTACTTC. Protein: CASKKGLAQETQYF.

J is TRBJ2-7 and V is TRBV28, with TRBD1 matching 9 bases. Losses at the gene ends were 4 bases for V and 4 bases for J; bases not matched to a gene: 8. In germline, CDR1 is MDHEN, CDR2 SYDVKM. The length of the CDR3 is 15 residues. The CDR3 nucleotides are TGTGCCAGCAGTTCAACCGGGACAGGGTCTTACGAGCAGTACTTC. Translating gives CASSSTGTGSYEQYF.

This rearrangement joins TRBV4-2 to TRBJ2-1, with 9 bases lining up with TRBD2. The CDR3 totals 17 residues. Germline V lookup: CDR1 LGHNA, CDR2 YNFKEQ. J lost 4 bases, V lost 0 bases, and 7 bases had no gene match. CDR3 sequence: CASSQDSASGAYNEQFF. CDR3 coding DNA: TGTGCCAGCAGCCAAGATTCGGCTAGCGGGGCGTACAATGAGCAGTTCTTC.

This clone was detected only once. For the CDR3, the DNA is TGTGCCAGCAGCCGGGGGGCAGGGGATGGATATGGCTACACCTTC. Protein: CASSRGAGDGYGYTF. The chain combines TRBV7-2 with TRBJ1-2; TRBD1 might be the D (6 bases). The germline V and J ends were trimmed by 5 bases and 5 bases, with 18 bases remaining between them. The germline CDR1 and CDR2 sequences are SGHTA and FQGNSA. The CDR3 has 15 residues. The full variable domain, in which reference TRBV7-2 and TRBJ1-2 provide the parts outside the CDR3, is GAGVSQSPSNKVTEKGKDVELRCDPISGHTALYWYRQSLGQGLEFLIYFQGNSAPDKSGLPSDRFSAERTGGSVSTLTIQRTQQEDSAVYLCASSRGAGDGYGYTFGSGTRLTVV.

The chain has TRBV7-2 and TRBJ2-2; D might be TRBD1 (6 bases). With 5 bases removed from V and 5 bases from J, the gap between germline ends came to 15 bases. CDR3 length: 15 amino acids. CDR1 is SGHTA and CDR2 is FQGNSA in the germline V gene. The CDR3 reads CASSRQGPRTGELFF. The CDR3 region has the DNA TGTGCCAGCAGCCGTCAGGGGCCTCGGACCGGGGAGCTGTTTTTT.

V is TRBV25-1 and J is TRBJ2-7; possible D gene TRBD2, 5 bases. Trimming left V 4 bases short and J 1 base short, with 11 bases between. CDR1 MGHDK and CDR2 SYGVNS come from the germline V gene. There are 14 residues in the CDR3. As DNA, the CDR3 is TGTGCCAGCAGTGTTAGCGAAGCGTCCTACGAGCAGTACTTC. Its protein is CASSVSEASYEQYF.

V and J are TRBV5-1 and TRBJ2-1, with 9 bases identical to TRBD2. The J segment lost 6 bases and the V segment lost 0 bases, leaving 7 bases of the junction unmatched. The CDR3 has 16 residues. CDR1 is SGHRS and CDR2 is YFSETQ in the germline V gene. CDR3 DNA sequence: TGCGCCAGCAGCTTGGTTGGCGGGGGGGCCTTCAATGAGCAGTTCTTC. This codes for CASSLVGGGAFNEQFF.

The chain links TRBV4-3 to TRBJ1-1; D may be TRBD1 (5 bases). Germline CDR1 is LGHNA and CDR2 is YSLEER. V gave up 4 bases and J gave up 0 bases, with 15 bases separating them. The CDR3 has 16 residues. The CDR3 coding sequence is TGCGCCAGCAGCCCCCGACAGCACTCTATGAACACTGAAGCTTTCTTT. This sequence encodes CASSPRQHSMNTEAFF.

This rearrangement joins TRBV27 to TRBJ1-2; TRBD1 matches at 10 bases. V was pared by 4 bases and J by 4 bases, with 3 bases of the junction left unmatched. From germline, CDR1 is MNHEY and CDR2 SMNVEV (reference sequence). This CDR3 comprises 14 residues. For the CDR3, the DNA is TGTGCCAGCAGTTCGACAGGGGGCTCCTATGGCTACACCTTC. Protein product: CASSSTGGSYGYTF.

The V and J genes are TRBV10-3 and TRBJ1-5; possible D gene TRBD1, 5 bases. The V gene lost 10 bases and the J gene lost 7 bases, with 14 bases spanning the gap. The CDR3 has 12 residues. Per the germline V gene, CDR1 is ENHRY and CDR2 is SYGVKD. DNA for the CDR3: TGTGCCAGTCAGGAGGGGCAACAGCCCCAGCATTTT. It yields the protein CASQEGQQPQHF.

The chain couples TRBV3-1 (or the pseudogene TRBV3-2) to TRBJ1-3; 7 bases fit TRBD1. The CDR3 is made up of 15 amino acids. Germline V gene lookup returns CDR1 LGHDT and CDR2 YNNKEL (reference sequence). The ends lost 2 bases at V and 2 bases at J; junction bases unmatched: 3. DNA for the CDR3: TGTGCCAGCAGCCAAATAGGGACAGCTGGAAACACCATATATTTT. It is translated as CASSQIGTAGNTIYF.

The chain carries TRBV5-5 and TRBJ1-2; D call uncertain. Germline V gene lookup returns CDR1 SGHKS and CDR2 YYEKEE (reference sequence). Trimming stripped 2 bases from V and 2 bases from J, with 4 bases between. CDR3 length: 12 residues. Written as DNA, the CDR3 is TGTGCCAGCAGCTTAAGCAACTATGGCTACACCTTC. Translated: CASSLSNYGYTF.

The rearrangement uses TRBV30 and TRBJ1-5; the D is unclear. V was pared by 2 bases and J by 0 bases, with 8 bases between. Germline V gene lookup returns CDR1 GTSNPN and CDR2 SVGIG (reference sequence). The CDR3 extends over 14 amino acids. CDR3 coding DNA: TGTGCCTGGAGTCTGACAAATAGCAATCAGCCCCAGCATTTT. Translation gives CAWSLTNSNQPQHF. Full variable domain (remainder filled in from reference TRBV30 and TRBJ1-5): SQTIHQWPATLVQPVGSPLSLECTVEGTSNPNLYWYRQAAGRGLQLLFYSVGIGQISSEVPQNLSASRPQDRQFILSSKKLLLSDSGFYLCAWSLTNSNQPQHFGDGTRLSIL.

V usage is TRBV6-5 and J usage is TRBJ2-3; D is unresolved. The V gene's germline CDR1 is MNHEY and CDR2 SVGAGI. The CDR3 loop spans 16 amino acids. V gave up 2 bases and J gave up 1 base, with 13 bases separating them. The CDR3 protein is CASSYALTAGTDTQYF. The CDR3 DNA reads as TGTGCCAGCAGTTACGCCCTTACAGCCGGCACAGATACGCAGTATTTT.